The next 23 T cell receptor beta chains were all read from a single sample in a study of shared clonotypes between healthy human individuals. Repertoires were generated with immunoSEQ multiplex PCR, while TCRdb's copy carries only in-frame clones and drops some. The data show about 2.4 million clones, approximately 93% seen once. The sequencing input was naive CD4+ T cells from PBMCs. The sample's subset: CD45RA+ positively selected. The receptors were gathered from a young man in good health. Some clones in this sample may be carry-over from other donors' samples.

A few counts support this clone. The chain is built from TRBV9 and TRBJ1-2, with TRBD1 identical over 7 bases. The J segment lost 5 bases and the V segment lost 0 bases, leaving 7 bases of the junction unmatched. The CDR3 spans 15 residues. CDR1 is SGDLS and CDR2 is YYNGEE in the germline V gene. CDR3: CASSVEYRGEYGYTF. CDR3 coding DNA: TGTGCCAGCAGCGTAGAGTACAGGGGAGAGTATGGCTACACCTTC. Drawing the rest from reference TRBV9 and TRBJ1-2, the complete variable domain is DSGVTQTPKHLITATGQRVTLRCSPRSGDLSVYWYQQSLDQGLQFLIQYYNGEERAKGNILERFSAQQFPDLHSELNLSSLELGDSALYFCASSVEYRGEYGYTFGSGTRLTVV.

The chain combines TRBV7-9 with TRBJ2-5; 7 bases agree with TRBD2. The J segment lost 2 bases and the V segment lost 4 bases, leaving 10 bases of the junction unmatched. CDR3 length: 16 amino acids. Looked up from germline, CDR1 is SEHNR and CDR2 is FQNEAQ (reference sequence). The CDR3, as DNA: TGTGCCAGCAGCTCTTGGGGGGGAGGTACGCAAGAGACCCAGTACTTC. Its protein product is CASSSWGGGTQETQYF.

The chain couples TRBV6-6 to TRBJ1-2; D is unclear. Germline assignment: CDR1 MNHNY and CDR2 SVGAGI (reference sequence). The CDR3 runs 14 residues. Trimming removed 4 bases from V and 2 bases from J, with 11 bases in between. The CDR3 region is CASSLSGPNYGYTF. As DNA, the CDR3 is TGTGCCAGCAGTTTATCCGGGCCCAACTATGGCTACACCTTC.

The genes are TRBV5-8 and TRBJ1-3; D ambiguous. V was clipped by 0 bases and J by 0 bases, with 10 bases between them. The germline V gene has CDR1 SGHTS and CDR2 YDEGEE. The CDR3 loop spans 16 amino acids. CDR3 region: CASSLDQVPSGNTIYF. The CDR3 coding sequence is TGTGCCAGCAGCTTGGACCAGGTCCCCTCTGGAAACACCATATATTTT. Combining the CDR3 with reference TRBV5-8 and TRBJ1-3 gives the whole variable domain EAGVTQSPTHLIKTRGQQATLRCSPISGHTSVYWYQQALGLGLQFLLWYDEGEERNRGNFPPRFSGRQFPNYSSELNVNALELEDSALYLCASSLDQVPSGNTIYFGEGSWLTVV.

This clone was observed a single time. J is TRBJ2-7 and V is TRBV7-3; D gene uncertain. V was shortened by 1 base and J by 6 bases, with 13 bases between the two germline ends. The V gene's germline CDR1 is SGHTA and CDR2 FQGTGA. CDR3 size: 14 residues. The CDR3 loop is CASSLIHSLGEQYF. CDR3 coding DNA: TGTGCCAGCAGCTTAATTCACAGCTTAGGCGAGCAGTACTTC.

The rearrangement links TRBV19 to TRBJ2-1; TRBD2 matches 8 bases. Trimming took 6 bases from V and 6 from J; bases not matched to a gene: 4. This CDR3 region has 13 residues. Germline V lookup: CDR1 LNHDA, CDR2 SQIVND (reference sequence). The CDR3 spells CASSGRASNEQFF. The CDR3 nucleotides read TGTGCCAGTAGCGGGAGGGCCAGCAATGAGCAGTTCTTC.

Remarks on this clone: The sample holds other DNA sequences that translate to the same CDR3. The chain joins TRBV5-1 to TRBJ2-5; weak D call: TRBD2 (5 bases). Per germline, CDR1 SGHRS and CDR2 YFSETQ. The germline V and J ends were trimmed by 7 bases and 2 bases, with 12 bases remaining between them. The CDR3 has 13 residues. The CDR3 spells CASSWGVQETQYF. Here the CDR3 DNA reads TGCGCCAGCTCCTGGGGAGTACAAGAGACCCAGTACTTC.

The rearrangement joins TRBV15 to TRBJ2-2; 8 nucleotides match TRBD2. Germline V gene sequence: CDR1 LNHNV, CDR2 YYDKDF (reference sequence). The CDR3 contains 18 residues. The trim removed 0 bases at V and 3 bases at J, leaving 9 bases unmatched. CDR3 loop: CATSRDLSGSPDTGELFF. In DNA form, the CDR3 reads TGTGCCACCAGCAGAGATCTCAGCGGGAGTCCAGACACCGGGGAGCTGTTTTTT.

The rearrangement links TRBV29-1 to TRBJ2-3, with 9 bases fitting TRBD1. Germline values: CDR1 SQVTM, CDR2 ANQGSEA. J gave up 1 base and V 8 bases, and 4 bases lay outside the gene matches. The CDR3 length is 13 residues. The CDR3 region is CSSGDRGTDTQYF. The CDR3 DNA follows: TGCAGCAGTGGGGACAGGGGCACAGATACGCAGTATTTT.

The chain carries TRBV6-6 and TRBJ2-3; TRBD2 matches 9 bases. The junction had 9 bases not matched to a gene; V was cut back by 6 bases and J by 5 bases. The CDR3 is 15 residues long. The V gene's germline CDR1 is MNHNY and CDR2 SVGAGI (reference sequence). The CDR3 DNA reads TGTGCCAGCAGGGAAATAGCGGGAGCGGGAGATACGCAGTATTTT. This gives the protein CASREIAGAGDTQYF.

Comments on this clone: This CDR3 is also generated by other DNA sequences in the sample. The chain joins TRBV7-2 to TRBJ2-6; 7 positions match TRBD1. Germline lookup yields CDR1 SGHTA and CDR2 FQGNSA. With 5 bases clipped from V and 0 bases from J, the junction kept 1 base outside the gene matches. The CDR3 totals 15 residues. CDR3 DNA sequence: TGTGCCAGCAGCCGGGACAGCTCTGGGGCCAACGTCCTGACTTTC. Amino acid sequence: CASSRDSSGANVLTF. The full variable domain, in which reference TRBV7-2 and TRBJ2-6 provide the parts outside the CDR3, is GAGVSQSPSNKVTEKGKDVELRCDPISGHTALYWYRQSLGQGLEFLIYFQGNSAPDKSGLPSDRFSAERTGGSVSTLTIQRTQQEDSAVYLCASSRDSSGANVLTFGAGSRLTVL.

The rearrangement joins TRBV7-2 to TRBJ2-7; 13 positions agree with TRBD2. Trimming removed 4 bases from V and 3 bases from J; junction bases left unmatched: 6. The germline CDR1 and CDR2 sequences are SGHTA and FQGNSA. The CDR3 loop spans 16 amino acids. The CDR3 sequence: CASSSFGTSGIYEQYF. DNA of the CDR3: TGTGCCAGCAGCTCGTTCGGGACTAGCGGGATCTACGAGCAGTACTTC.

The rearrangement links TRBV18 to TRBJ1-4; 10 bases match TRBD1. Trimming removed 3 bases from V and 10 bases from J; junction bases left unmatched: 5. This CDR3 has 14 residues. Germline CDR1 and CDR2: KGHSH and LQKENI. This CDR3 reads CASSPRDRGGKLFF. In nucleotides, the CDR3 is TGTGCCAGCTCACCCCGGGACAGGGGTGGAAAACTGTTTTTT.

This chain joins TRBV27 and TRBJ2-7; either TRBD1 or TRBD2 may fit D (5 bases each). The CDR3 is 17 residues long. The V and J ends lost 3 bases and 2 bases respectively, with 20 bases between them. Per germline, CDR1 MNHEY and CDR2 SMNVEV (reference sequence). In DNA form, the CDR3 reads TGTGCCAGCAGTTTGGGGGTCCCGGGATCGGGTACCTACGAGCAGTACTTC. Its protein is CASSLGVPGSGTYEQYF.

This chain uses TRBV2 with TRBJ2-5; D is perhaps TRBD1 (5 bases). The CDR3 covers 16 residues. With 6 bases removed from V and 2 bases from J, the gap between germline ends came to 19 bases. Germline V gene data show CDR1 as SNHLY and CDR2 as FYNNEI. CDR3 nucleotide sequence: TGTGCCAGCAGGGCAGGTTGGGGCCCTAAACAAGAGACCCAGTACTTC. It yields the protein CASRAGWGPKQETQYF.

V usage is TRBV21-1 and J usage is TRBJ2-2. TRBV21-1 is a pseudogene locus. There are 14 residues in the CDR3. The chain's CDR3 is CASRRGADTGELFF. In DNA form, the CDR3 reads TGTGCCAGCAGGAGGGGGGCGGACACCGGGGAGCTGTTTTTT.

The rearrangement uses TRBV6-6 and TRBJ1-2, with D maybe TRBD1 (6 bases). This CDR3 is 15 amino acids long. The V and J ends lost 6 bases and 0 bases respectively, with 14 bases between them. Germline lookup yields CDR1 MNHNY and CDR2 SVGAGI (reference sequence). CDR3 sequence (DNA): TGTGCCAGCAGCAACGACAGGCGTTCTAACTATGGCTACACCTTC. This codes for CASSNDRRSNYGYTF.

The V and J genes are TRBV6-5 and TRBJ1-4; D not resolved. Germline V lookup: CDR1 MNHEY, CDR2 SVGAGI. Trimming removed 4 bases from V and 7 bases from J, with 13 bases in between. The CDR3 has 14 amino acids. The CDR3 DNA sequence: TGTGCCAGCAGTTCAGGAGGCCTGATTGAAAAACTGTTTTTT. Residues: CASSSGGLIEKLFF.

This clone was picked up a small number of times. The chain joins TRBV19 to TRBJ2-1; TRBD2 aligns across 11 bases. Germline V lookup: CDR1 LNHDA, CDR2 SQIVND (reference sequence). The J segment lost 9 bases and the V segment lost 1 base, leaving 5 bases of the junction unmatched. The length of the CDR3 is 15 residues. The CDR3 sequence is CASSIVLAGGGEQFF. The CDR3 bases are TGTGCCAGTAGTATAGTTCTAGCGGGAGGAGGTGAGCAGTTCTTC. The full variable domain, in which reference TRBV19 and TRBJ2-1 provide the parts outside the CDR3, is DGGITQSPKYLFRKEGQNVTLSCEQNLNHDAMYWYRQDPGQGLRLIYYSQIVNDFQKGDIAEGYSVSREKKESFPLTVTSAQKNPTAFYLCASSIVLAGGGEQFFGPGTRLTVL.

V is TRBV5-4 and J is TRBJ1-1, with 8 nucleotides matching TRBD1. The germline gives CDR1 SGHNT, CDR2 YYREEE (reference sequence). J was trimmed by 7 bases and V by 4 bases; bases with no gene match: 9. The CDR3 has 14 amino acids. The CDR3 DNA reads TGTGCCAGCAGCGGGGGACAGGTCCCTGGTGAAGCTTTCTTT. Translated: CASSGGQVPGEAFF.

The chain links TRBV30 to TRBJ1-5; D gene unclear. The V and J ends lost 3 bases and 2 bases respectively, with 11 bases between them. This CDR3 contains 14 residues. From germline, CDR1 is GTSNPN and CDR2 SVGIG (reference sequence). The CDR3 sequence: CAWRRPGGNQPQHF. CDR3 bases: TGTGCCTGGAGGCGGCCCGGGGGCAATCAGCCCCAGCATTTT.

The chain couples TRBV5-1 to TRBJ1-1, with D uncertain. This CDR3 spans 16 amino acids. The V and J ends lost 4 bases and 0 bases respectively, with 16 bases between them. Germline assignment: CDR1 SGHRS and CDR2 YFSETQ. CDR3 bases: TGCGCCAGCAGCCCTATAAGCCGGGAACTGAACACTGAAGCTTTCTTT. Translated: CASSPISRELNTEAFF.

Here the CDR3 reads CASSGGTDHLISGANVLTF. CDR3 DNA: TGTGCCAGCAGCGGAGGGACAGACCATTTAATCTCTGGGGCCAACGTCCTGACTTTC. J is TRBJ2-6 and V is TRBV5-4, with a possible D match to TRBD1 (7 bases). Germline-derived CDR1 and CDR2 are SGHNT and YYREEE (reference sequence). The CDR3 has 19 amino acids. V was pared by 4 bases and J by 0 bases, with 20 bases between.